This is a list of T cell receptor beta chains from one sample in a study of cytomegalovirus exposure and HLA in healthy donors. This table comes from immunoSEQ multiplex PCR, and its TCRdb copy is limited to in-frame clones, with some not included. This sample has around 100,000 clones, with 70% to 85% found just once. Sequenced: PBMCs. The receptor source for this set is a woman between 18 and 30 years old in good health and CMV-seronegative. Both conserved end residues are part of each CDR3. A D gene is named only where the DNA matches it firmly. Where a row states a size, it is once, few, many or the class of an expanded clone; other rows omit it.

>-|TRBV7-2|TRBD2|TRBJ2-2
CASRVGLAGFGELFF
TGTGCCAGCAGGGTTGGACTAGCGGGGTTCGGGGAGCTGTTTTTT
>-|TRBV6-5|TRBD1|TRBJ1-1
CASRPRQGYYEAFF
TGTGCCAGCAGGCCACGACAGGGGTACTATGAAGCTTTCTTT
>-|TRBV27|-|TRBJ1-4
CASSLLGANEKLFF
TGTGCCAGCAGTTTATTGGGAGCTAATGAAAAACTGTTTTTT
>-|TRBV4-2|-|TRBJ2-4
CASSQDEGGAYGAKNIQYF
TGTGCCAGCAGCCAAGATGAGGGGGGGGCCTACGGGGCCAAAAACATTCAGTACTTC
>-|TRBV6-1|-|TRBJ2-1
CASIASSYNEQFF
TGTGCCAGCATTGCCAGTTCCTACAATGAGCAGTTCTTC
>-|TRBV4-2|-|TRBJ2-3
CASSPPFFDTQYF
TGTGCCAGCAGCCCCCCTTTCTTCGATACGCAGTATTTT
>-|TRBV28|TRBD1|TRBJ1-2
CASSSRQGHGYTF
TGTGCCAGCAGTTCACGACAGGGACATGGCTACACCTTC
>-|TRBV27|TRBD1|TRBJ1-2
CASSFKGGGIGYTF
TGTGCCAGCAGTTTTAAAGGGGGCGGGATTGGCTACACCTTC
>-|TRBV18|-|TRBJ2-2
CASSPISGNTGELFF
TGTGCCAGCTCACCAATTTCAGGGAACACCGGGGAGCTGTTTTTT
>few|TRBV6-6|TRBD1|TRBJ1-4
CASSYWTGDEKLFF
TGTGCCAGCAGTTACTGGACAGGGGATGAAAAACTGTTTTTT
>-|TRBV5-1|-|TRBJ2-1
CASSDSSYNEQFF
TGCGCCAGCAGCGACAGCTCCTACAATGAGCAGTTCTTC
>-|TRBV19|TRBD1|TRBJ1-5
CASSRPGDRFSNQPQHF
TGTGCCAGTAGTAGACCCGGGGACAGATTTAGCAATCAGCCCCAGCATTTT
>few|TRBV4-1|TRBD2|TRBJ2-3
CASSQLAGGPDTQYF
TGCGCCAGCAGCCAACTAGCGGGGGGGCCAGATACGCAGTATTTT
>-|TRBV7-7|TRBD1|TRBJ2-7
CASSLGTGTYEQYF
TGTGCTAGCAGCTTAGGGACAGGGACCTACGAGCAGTACTTC
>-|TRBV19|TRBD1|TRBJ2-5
CASSLKRTGTETQYF
TGTGCCAGTAGCCTAAAACGGACAGGGACGGAGACCCAGTACTTC
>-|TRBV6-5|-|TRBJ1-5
CASSNNPSNQPQHF
TGTGCCAGCAGTAACAATCCCAGCAATCAGCCCCAGCATTTT
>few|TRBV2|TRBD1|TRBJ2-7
CASSEGTGSYEQYF
TGTGCCAGCAGTGAAGGGACAGGGTCCTACGAGCAGTACTTC
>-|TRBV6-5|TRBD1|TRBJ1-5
CASSPGTGEKPQHF
TGTGCCAGCAGTCCTGGGACAGGGGAGAAGCCCCAGCATTTT
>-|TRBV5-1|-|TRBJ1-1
CASGPAGGRRNTEAFF
TGCGCCAGCGGCCCAGCGGGGGGCAGGAGGAACACTGAAGCTTTCTTT
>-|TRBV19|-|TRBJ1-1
CASSTNLRAWAFF
TGTGCCAGTAGTACGAACTTGAGGGCATGGGCTTTCTTT
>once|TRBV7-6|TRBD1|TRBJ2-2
CASSAPGGTGELFF
TGTGCCAGCAGCGCACCAGGGGGCACCGGGGAGCTGTTTTTT
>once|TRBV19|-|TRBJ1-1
CASSMAGWDTEAFF
TGTGCCAGTAGTATGGCAGGGTGGGACACTGAAGCTTTCTTT
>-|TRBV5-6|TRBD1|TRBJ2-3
CASGKQGANTQYF
TGTGCCAGCGGAAAGCAGGGGGCGAATACGCAGTATTTT
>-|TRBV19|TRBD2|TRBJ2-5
CASSIGRGTETQYF
TGTGCCAGTAGTATCGGGCGGGGGACAGAGACCCAGTACTTC
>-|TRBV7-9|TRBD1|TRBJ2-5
CASSLDSQGWGQETQYF
TGTGCCAGCAGCTTAGACTCACAGGGGTGGGGGCAAGAGACCCAGTACTTC
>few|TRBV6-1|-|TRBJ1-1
CASKPIGNTEAFF
TGTGCCAGCAAACCCATCGGGAACACTGAAGCTTTCTTT
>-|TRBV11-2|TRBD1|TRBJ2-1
CASSLQGQGIVNEQFF
TGTGCCAGCAGCTTACAAGGACAGGGGATTGTCAATGAGCAGTTCTTC
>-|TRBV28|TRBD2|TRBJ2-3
CASSLGTSGQYF
TGTGCCAGCAGTTTAGGGACTAGTGGGCAGTATTTT
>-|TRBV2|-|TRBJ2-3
CASSEDRDTQYF
TGTGCCAGCAGTGAAGACAGGGATACGCAGTATTTT
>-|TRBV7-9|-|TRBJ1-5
CASSTNTGRMNQPQHF
TGTGCCAGCAGCACTAACACCGGGAGGATGAATCAGCCCCAGCATTTT
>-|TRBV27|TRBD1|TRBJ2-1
CASSWGQDNNEQFF
TGTGCCAGCAGTTGGGGACAGGACAACAATGAGCAGTTCTTC
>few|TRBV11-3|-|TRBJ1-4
CASSPDYGEKLFF
TGTGCCAGCAGCCCAGACTACGGTGAAAAACTGTTTTTT
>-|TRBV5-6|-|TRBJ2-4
CASSLEQHTPGDF
TGTGCCAGCAGCTTGGAACAGCACACACCCGGGGACTTC
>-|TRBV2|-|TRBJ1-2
CASSDGGAGANYGYTF
TGTGCCAGCAGCGATGGAGGTGCGGGAGCTAACTATGGCTACACCTTC
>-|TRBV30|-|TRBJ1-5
CAWRDPGSNQPQHF
TGTGCCTGGAGAGATCCCGGGTCAAATCAGCCCCAGCATTTT
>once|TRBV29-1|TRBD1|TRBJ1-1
CSGWGQLNTEAFF
TGCAGCGGATGGGGACAGCTGAACACTGAAGCTTTCTTT
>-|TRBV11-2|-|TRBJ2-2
CASSSGRERAGELFF
TGTGCCAGCAGCTCGGGCAGGGAAAGGGCCGGGGAGCTGTTTTTT
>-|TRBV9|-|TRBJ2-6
CAGSHDSNSGANVLTF
TGTGCCGGCAGCCATGACAGTAACTCTGGGGCCAACGTCCTGACTTTC
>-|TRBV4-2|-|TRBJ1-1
CASSQDQRLSRDTEAFF
TGTGCCAGCAGCCAAGATCAACGGCTTTCGAGGGACACTGAAGCTTTCTTT
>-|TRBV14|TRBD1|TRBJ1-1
CASMGQANTEAFF
TGTGCCAGCATGGGACAGGCGAACACTGAAGCTTTCTTT